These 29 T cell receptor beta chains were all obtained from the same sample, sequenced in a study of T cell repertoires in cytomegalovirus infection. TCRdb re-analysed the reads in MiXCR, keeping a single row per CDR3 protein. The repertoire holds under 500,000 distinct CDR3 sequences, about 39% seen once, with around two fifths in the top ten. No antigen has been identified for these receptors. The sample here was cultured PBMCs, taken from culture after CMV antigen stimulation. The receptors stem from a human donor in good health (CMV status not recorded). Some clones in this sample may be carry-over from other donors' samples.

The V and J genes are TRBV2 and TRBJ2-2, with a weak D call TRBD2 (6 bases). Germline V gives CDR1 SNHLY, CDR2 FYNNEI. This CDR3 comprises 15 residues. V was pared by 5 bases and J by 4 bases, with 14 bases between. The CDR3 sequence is CASSTRQRATGELFF. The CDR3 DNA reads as TGTGCCAGCAGTACCCGCCAGCGGGCCACCGGGGAGCTGTTTTTT. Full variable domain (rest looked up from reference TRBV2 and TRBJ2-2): EPEVTQTPSHQVTQMGQEVILRCVPISNHLYFYWYRQILGQKVEFLVSFYNNEISEKSEIFDDQFSVERPDGSNFTLKIRSTKLEDSAMYFCASSTRQRATGELFFGEGSRLTVL.

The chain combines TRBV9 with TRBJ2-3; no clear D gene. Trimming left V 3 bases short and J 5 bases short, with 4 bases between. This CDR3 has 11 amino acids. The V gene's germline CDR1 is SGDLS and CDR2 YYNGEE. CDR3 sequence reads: CASSGLDTQYF. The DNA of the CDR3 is TGTGCCAGCAGCGGATTAGATACGCAGTATTTT.

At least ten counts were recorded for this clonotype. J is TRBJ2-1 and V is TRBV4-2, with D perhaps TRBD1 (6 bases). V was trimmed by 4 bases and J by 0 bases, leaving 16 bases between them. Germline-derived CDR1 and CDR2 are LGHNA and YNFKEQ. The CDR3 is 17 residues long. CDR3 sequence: CASSLTGYSSSYNEQFF. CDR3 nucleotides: TGTGCCAGCAGCCTAACAGGGTACTCAAGCTCCTACAATGAGCAGTTCTTC.

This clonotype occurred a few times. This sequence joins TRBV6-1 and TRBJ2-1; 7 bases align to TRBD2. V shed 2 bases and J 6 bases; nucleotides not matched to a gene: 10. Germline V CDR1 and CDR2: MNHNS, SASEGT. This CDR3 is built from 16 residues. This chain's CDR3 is CASSELRDYPFNEQFF. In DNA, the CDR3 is TGTGCCAGCAGTGAATTGAGGGACTACCCTTTCAATGAGCAGTTCTTC.

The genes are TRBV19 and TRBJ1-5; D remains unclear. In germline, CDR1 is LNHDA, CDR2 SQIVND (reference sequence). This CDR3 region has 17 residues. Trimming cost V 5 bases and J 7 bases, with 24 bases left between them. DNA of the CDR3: TGTGCCAGTAGTCCTGAGACGAGCGGTAAGGCCCGGCAGCCCCAGCATTTT. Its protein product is CASSPETSGKARQPQHF.

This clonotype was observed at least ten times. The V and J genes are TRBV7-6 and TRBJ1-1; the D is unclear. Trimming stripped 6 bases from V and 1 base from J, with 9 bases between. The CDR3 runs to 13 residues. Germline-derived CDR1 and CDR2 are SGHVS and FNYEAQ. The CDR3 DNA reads TGTGCCAGCAGTTTAAGGGAGAACACTGAAGCTTTCTTT. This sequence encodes CASSLRENTEAFF.

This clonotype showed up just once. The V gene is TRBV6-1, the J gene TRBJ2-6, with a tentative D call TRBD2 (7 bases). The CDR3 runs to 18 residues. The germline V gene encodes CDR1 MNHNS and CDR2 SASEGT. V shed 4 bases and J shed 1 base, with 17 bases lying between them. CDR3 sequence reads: CASSVARGGASGANVLTF. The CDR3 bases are TGTGCCAGCAGTGTCGCAAGGGGGGGCGCGTCTGGGGCCAACGTCCTGACTTTC.

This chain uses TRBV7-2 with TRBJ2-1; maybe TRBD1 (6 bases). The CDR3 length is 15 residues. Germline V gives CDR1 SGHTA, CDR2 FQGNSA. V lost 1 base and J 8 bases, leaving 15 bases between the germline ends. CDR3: CASSLGGRGPDEQFF. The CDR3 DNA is TGTGCCAGCAGCTTAGGTGGCAGGGGCCCCGATGAGCAGTTCTTC.

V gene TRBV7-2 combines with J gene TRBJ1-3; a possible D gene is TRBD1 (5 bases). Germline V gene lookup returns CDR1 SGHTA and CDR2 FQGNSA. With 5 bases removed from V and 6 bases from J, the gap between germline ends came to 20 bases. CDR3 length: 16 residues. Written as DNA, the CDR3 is TGTGCCAGCAGCCCTATGGGGGGTTGGGTCTCAAACACCATATATTTT. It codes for CASSPMGGWVSNTIYF.

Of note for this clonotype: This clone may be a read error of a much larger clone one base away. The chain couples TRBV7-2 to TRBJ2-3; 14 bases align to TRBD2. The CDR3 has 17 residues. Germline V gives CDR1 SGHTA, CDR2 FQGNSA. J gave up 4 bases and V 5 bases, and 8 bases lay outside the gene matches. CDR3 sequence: CASSDGTSGGWSDTQYF. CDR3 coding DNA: TGTGCCAGCAGCGACGGGACTAGCGGGGGATGGTCAGATACGCAGTATTTT. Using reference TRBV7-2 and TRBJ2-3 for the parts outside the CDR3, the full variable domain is GAGVSQSPSNKVTEKGKDVELRCDPISGHTALYWYRQSLGQGLEFLIYFQGNSAPDKSGLPSDRFSAERTGGSVSTLTIQRTQQEDSAVYLCASSDGTSGGWSDTQYFGPGTRLTVL.

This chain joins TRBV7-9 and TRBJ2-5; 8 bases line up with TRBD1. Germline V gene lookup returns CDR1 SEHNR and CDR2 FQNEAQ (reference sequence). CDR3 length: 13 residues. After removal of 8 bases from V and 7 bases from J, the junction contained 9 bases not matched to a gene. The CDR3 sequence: CASGDRSPRTQYF. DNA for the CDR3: TGTGCCAGCGGGGACAGGAGCCCCCGGACCCAGTACTTC. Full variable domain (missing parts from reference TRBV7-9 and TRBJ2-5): DTGVSQNPRHKITKRGQNVTFRCDPISEHNRLYWYRQTLGQGPEFLTYFQNEAQLEKSRLLSDRFSAERPKGSFSTLEIQRTEQGDSAMYLCASGDRSPRTQYFGPGTRLLVL.

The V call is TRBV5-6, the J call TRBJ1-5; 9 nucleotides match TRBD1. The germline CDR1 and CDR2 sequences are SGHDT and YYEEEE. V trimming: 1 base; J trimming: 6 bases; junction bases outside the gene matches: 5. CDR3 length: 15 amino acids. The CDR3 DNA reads TGTGCCAGCAGCTTGACAGGGGGCTGGGGTCAGCCCCAGCATTTT. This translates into CASSLTGGWGQPQHF.

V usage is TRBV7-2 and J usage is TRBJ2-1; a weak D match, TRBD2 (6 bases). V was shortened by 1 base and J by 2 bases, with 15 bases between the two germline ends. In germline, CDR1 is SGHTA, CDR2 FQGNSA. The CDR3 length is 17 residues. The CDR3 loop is CASSLVETGGPYNEQFF. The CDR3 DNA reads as TGTGCCAGCAGCTTAGTGGAAACCGGAGGGCCCTACAATGAGCAGTTCTTC.

CDR3 DNA sequence: TGCAGTGCTAGAGGCCCAGCGAGGACTGAAGCTTTCTTT. As protein: CSARGPARTEAFF. The V gene is TRBV20-1, the J gene TRBJ1-1; D call uncertain. The germline CDR1 and CDR2 sequences are DFQATT and SNEGSKA (reference sequence). CDR3 length: 13 amino acids. Deletions cut 1 base from V and 5 bases from J, with 11 bases between.

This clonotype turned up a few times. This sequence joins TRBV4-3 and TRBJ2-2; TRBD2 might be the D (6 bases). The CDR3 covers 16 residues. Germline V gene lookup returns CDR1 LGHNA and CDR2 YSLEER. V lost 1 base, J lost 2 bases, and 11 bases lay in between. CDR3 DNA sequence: TGCGCCAGCAGCCAAGGGTCACTAGCAAACACCGGGGAGCTGTTTTTT. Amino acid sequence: CASSQGSLANTGELFF.

The CDR3 is CASSWTMNTEAFF. The CDR3, as DNA: TGTGCCAGCAGTTGGACTATGAACACTGAAGCTTTCTTT. The chain carries TRBV7-2 and TRBJ1-1; D remains unclear. This CDR3 spans 13 amino acids. Germline assignment: CDR1 SGHTA and CDR2 FQGNSA. V lost 6 bases and J 0 bases, leaving 8 bases between the germline ends.

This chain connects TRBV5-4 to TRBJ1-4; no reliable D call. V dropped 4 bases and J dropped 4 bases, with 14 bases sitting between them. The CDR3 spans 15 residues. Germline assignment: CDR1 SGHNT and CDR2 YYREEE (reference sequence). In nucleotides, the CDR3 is TGTGCCAGCAGCCCGGGAGGCGGAATTAATGAAAAACTGTTTTTT. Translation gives CASSPGGGINEKLFF.

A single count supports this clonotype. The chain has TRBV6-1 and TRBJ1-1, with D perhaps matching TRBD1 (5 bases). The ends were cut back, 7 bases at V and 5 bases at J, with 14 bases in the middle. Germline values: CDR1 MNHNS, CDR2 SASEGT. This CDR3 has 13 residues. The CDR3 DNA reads TGTGCCAGCAACGGCGGGTGGGGGACTGAAGCTTTCTTT. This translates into CASNGGWGTEAFF.

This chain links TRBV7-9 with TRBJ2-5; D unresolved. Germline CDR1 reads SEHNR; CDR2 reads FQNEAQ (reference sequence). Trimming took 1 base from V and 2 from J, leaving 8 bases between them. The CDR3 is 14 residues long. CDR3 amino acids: CASSLVRFQETQYF. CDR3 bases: TGTGCCAGCAGCTTAGTGCGGTTTCAAGAGACCCAGTACTTC.

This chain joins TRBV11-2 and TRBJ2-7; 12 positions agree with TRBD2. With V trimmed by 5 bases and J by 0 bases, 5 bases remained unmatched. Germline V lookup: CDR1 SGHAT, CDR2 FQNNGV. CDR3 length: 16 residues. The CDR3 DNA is TGTGCCAGCAGCCACACTAGCGGGGGGTACTCCTACGAGCAGTACTTC. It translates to CASSHTSGGYSYEQYF.

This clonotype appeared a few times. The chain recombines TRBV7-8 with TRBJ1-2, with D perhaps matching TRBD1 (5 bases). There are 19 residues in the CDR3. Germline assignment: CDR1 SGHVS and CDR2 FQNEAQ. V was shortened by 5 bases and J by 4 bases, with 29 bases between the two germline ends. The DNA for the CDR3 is TGTGCCAGCAGCCCCCGTACCCTCAGACAGCTAAAGGATCTCTATGGCTACACCTTC. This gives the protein CASSPRTLRQLKDLYGYTF. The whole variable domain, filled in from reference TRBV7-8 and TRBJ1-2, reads GAGVSQSPRYKVAKRGQDVALRCDPISGHVSLFWYQQALGQGPEFLTYFQNEAQLDKSGLPSDRFFAERPEGSVSTLKIQRTQQEDSAVYLCASSPRTLRQLKDLYGYTFGSGTRLTVV.

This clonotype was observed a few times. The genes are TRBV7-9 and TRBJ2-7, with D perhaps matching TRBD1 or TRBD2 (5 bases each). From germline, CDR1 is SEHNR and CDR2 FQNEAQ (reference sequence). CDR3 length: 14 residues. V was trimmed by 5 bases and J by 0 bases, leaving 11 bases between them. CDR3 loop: CASSPGAYSYEQYF. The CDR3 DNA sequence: TGTGCCAGCAGCCCCGGGGCCTACTCCTACGAGCAGTACTTC.

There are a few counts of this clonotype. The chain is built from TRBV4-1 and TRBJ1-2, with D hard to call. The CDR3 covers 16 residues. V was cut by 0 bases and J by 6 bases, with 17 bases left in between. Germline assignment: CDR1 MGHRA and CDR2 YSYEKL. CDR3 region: CASSQDERRPADGYTF. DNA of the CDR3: TGCGCCAGCAGCCAAGACGAGCGGAGGCCTGCGGATGGCTACACCTTC.

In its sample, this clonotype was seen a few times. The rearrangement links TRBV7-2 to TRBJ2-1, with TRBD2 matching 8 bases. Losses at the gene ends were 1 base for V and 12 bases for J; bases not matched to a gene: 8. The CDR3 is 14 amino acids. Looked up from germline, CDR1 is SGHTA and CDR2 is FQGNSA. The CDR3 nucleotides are TGTGCCAGCAGCTTAGGCCTACTAGCGGTTGTGCAGTTCTTC. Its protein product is CASSLGLLAVVQFF.

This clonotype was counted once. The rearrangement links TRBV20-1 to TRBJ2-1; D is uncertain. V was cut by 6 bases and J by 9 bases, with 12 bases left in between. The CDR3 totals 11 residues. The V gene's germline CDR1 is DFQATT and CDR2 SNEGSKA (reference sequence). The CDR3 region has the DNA TGCAGTGCGGTCACTGTGAGTGAGCAGTTCTTC. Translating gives CSAVTVSEQFF.

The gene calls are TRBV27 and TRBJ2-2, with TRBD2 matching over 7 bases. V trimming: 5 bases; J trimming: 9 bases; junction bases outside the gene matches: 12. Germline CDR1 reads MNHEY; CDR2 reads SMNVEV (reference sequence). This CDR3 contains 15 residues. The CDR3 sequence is CASSPLGAGFRELFF. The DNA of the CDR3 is TGTGCCAGCAGTCCCCTCGGAGCGGGGTTCCGGGAGCTGTTTTTT.

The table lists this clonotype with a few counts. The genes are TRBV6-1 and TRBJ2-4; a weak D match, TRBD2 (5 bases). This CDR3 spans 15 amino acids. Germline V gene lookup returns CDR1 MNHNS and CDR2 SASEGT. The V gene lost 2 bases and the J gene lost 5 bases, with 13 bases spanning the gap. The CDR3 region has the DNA TGTGCCAGCAGTGAATTCGAGAGGCGGGAAAACATTCAGTACTTC. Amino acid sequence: CASSEFERRENIQYF.

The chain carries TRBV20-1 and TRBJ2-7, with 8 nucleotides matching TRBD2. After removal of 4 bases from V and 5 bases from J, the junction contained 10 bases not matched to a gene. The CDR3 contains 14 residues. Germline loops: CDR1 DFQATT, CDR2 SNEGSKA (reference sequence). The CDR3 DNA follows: TGCAGTGCTACGACTAGCGACCTTAGAGACGAGCAGTACTTC. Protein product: CSATTSDLRDEQYF.

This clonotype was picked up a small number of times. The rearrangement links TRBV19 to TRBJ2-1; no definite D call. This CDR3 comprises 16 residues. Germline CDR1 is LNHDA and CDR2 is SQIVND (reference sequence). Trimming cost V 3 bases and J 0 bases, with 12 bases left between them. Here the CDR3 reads CASSMVELNSYNEQFF. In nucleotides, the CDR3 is TGTGCCAGTAGTATGGTTGAGTTAAACTCCTACAATGAGCAGTTCTTC.